This T cell receptor (beta chain) was sequenced in a study of shared clonotypes between healthy human individuals. Study-level information: Aged between 18 and 49, the donors were two women and three men. Study outcomes and limitations: Non-shared clonotypes had lower generation probabilities than clonotypes shared by all four sorted-subset donors. Memory subsets had estimated richness that was generally smaller than that of naive subsets.

Turning to this clone: Its antigen is not known.

Here immunoSEQ multiplex PCR was the method, and the copy in TCRdb shows in-frame clones only, minus some. The repertoire holds approximately 1,500,000 clones, 95% to 97% seen once, with 1.2% in the top ten. V lost 2 bases to trimming and J lost 5 bases, with 7 bases between them. This CDR3 comprises 12 residues. CDR1 and CDR2 (germline): SGHNT, YYREEE (reference sequence). The source material was naive CD4+ T cells sorted from blood. Subset defined: CD45RA+ positively selected. This TCR came from a man aged 25-45 years in good health. The V and J genes are TRBV5-4 and TRBJ1-1; D unclear. The CDR3 region has the DNA TGTGCCAGCAGCTTAGAAGAGACTGAAGCTTTCTTT. Residues: CASSLEETEAFF.